A single sample gave rise to the 11 T cell receptor beta chains below, sequenced in a study of control samples from healthy donors and cancer patients. Sequenced by immunoSEQ multiplex PCR; TCRdb stores in-frame clones only, minus some. In the table there are roughly 88,000 clones, about nine tenths of which are singletons. Sample: blood. The origin of the receptors is a man aged 50-60 years in good health.

The chain has TRBV3-1 (or the pseudogene TRBV3-2) and TRBJ1-2, with TRBD1 matching over 9 bases. The CDR3 has 17 amino acids. V dropped 0 bases and J dropped 5; count of bases not matched to a gene: 10. CDR1 LGHDT and CDR2 YNNKEL come from the germline V gene (reference sequence). This chain's CDR3 is CASSQDMGQGLEYGYTF. CDR3 DNA sequence: TGTGCCAGCAGCCAAGATATGGGACAGGGATTGGAGTATGGCTACACCTTC.

This clone was recorded once. The rearrangement uses TRBV9 and TRBJ2-7; D might be TRBD2 (6 bases). The V and J ends lost 3 bases and 5 bases respectively, with 12 bases between them. CDR3 size: 13 residues. Germline CDR1 reads SGDLS; CDR2 reads YYNGEE. The CDR3 nucleotides read TGTGCCAGCAGCGACCGGGACTTCAACGAGCAGTACTTC. Amino acids: CASSDRDFNEQYF. The full variable domain, completed using reference TRBV9 and TRBJ2-7, is DSGVTQTPKHLITATGQRVTLRCSPRSGDLSVYWYQQSLDQGLQFLIQYYNGEERAKGNILERFSAQQFPDLHSELNLSSLELGDSALYFCASSDRDFNEQYFGPGTRLTVT.

The CDR3 sequence: CASSYLGEQYF. DNA of the CDR3: TGTGCCAGCAGTTATTTAGGCGAGCAGTACTTC. The chain carries TRBV12-3 or TRBV12-4 and TRBJ2-7; D unresolved. Trimming removed 4 bases from V and 6 bases from J, with 7 bases in between. CDR3 length: 11 amino acids.

The V and J genes are TRBV10-3 and TRBJ2-5; a weak D match, TRBD1 (6 bases). Trimming removed 6 bases from V and 4 bases from J, with 15 bases in between. Germline V lookup: CDR1 ENHRY, CDR2 SYGVKD. This CDR3 is built from 14 residues. The CDR3 protein is CAISLGQSGETQYF. The DNA of the CDR3 is TGTGCCATCAGCCTAGGACAGTCTGGAGAGACCCAGTACTTC.

This chain links TRBV6-5 with TRBJ1-1; D not resolved. Germline lookup yields CDR1 MNHEY and CDR2 SVGAGI. CDR3 length equals 11 residues. The V gene lost 11 bases and the J gene lost 0 bases, with 7 bases spanning the gap. The CDR3 sequence: CAVGMNTEAFF. The CDR3 bases are TGTGCCGTTGGGATGAACACTGAAGCTTTCTTT.

V usage is TRBV19 and J usage is TRBJ1-6; possible D gene TRBD1, 5 bases. Trimming pared 5 bases from V and 7 bases from J, leaving 15 bases between. Germline lookup yields CDR1 LNHDA and CDR2 SQIVND (reference sequence). The CDR3 is made up of 15 amino acids. CDR3 sequence (DNA): TGTGCCAGTAGTGCAGAAAGCGGGGGGAATTCACCCCTCCACTTT. Its protein product is CASSAESGGNSPLHF.

J is TRBJ2-2 and V is TRBV14; the match to TRBD1 covers 7 bases. The CDR3 runs 18 residues. With V trimmed by 2 bases and J by 5 bases, 14 bases remained unmatched. Looked up from germline, CDR1 is SGHDN and CDR2 is FVKESK. The chain's CDR3 is CASSQFPDRQDKTGELFF. The CDR3 coding sequence is TGTGCCAGCAGCCAATTTCCGGACAGGCAGGATAAAACCGGGGAGCTGTTTTTT. Filled out from reference TRBV14 and TRBJ2-2, the complete variable domain reads EAGVTQFPSHSVIEKGQTVTLRCDPISGHDNLYWYRRVMGKEIKFLLHFVKESKQDESGMPNNRFLAERTGGTYSTLKVQPAELEDSGVYFCASSQFPDRQDKTGELFFGEGSRLTVL.

The chain uses TRBV14 and TRBJ1-2, with D unresolved. Germline loops: CDR1 SGHDN, CDR2 FVKESK. This CDR3 comprises 13 residues. V was clipped by 2 bases and J by 8 bases, with 12 bases between them. For the CDR3, the DNA is TGTGCCAGCAGCCAATTAAGGCAGTTGGGCTACACCTTC. Protein: CASSQLRQLGYTF.

The rearrangement uses TRBV6-2 or TRBV6-3 and TRBJ1-2, with D tentatively TRBD1 (5 bases). Germline loops: CDR1 MNHEY, CDR2 SVGEGT. CDR3 length: 15 residues. The V gene lost 2 bases and the J gene lost 5 bases, with 15 bases spanning the gap. The CDR3 here is CASSYTPTSGYGYTF. Here the CDR3 DNA reads TGTGCCAGCAGTTACACCCCAACTTCAGGGTATGGCTACACCTTC.

This sequence joins TRBV7-9 and TRBJ1-4; D is undetermined. With 2 bases removed from V and 13 bases from J, the gap between germline ends came to 8 bases. CDR1 is SEHNR, CDR2 FQNEAQ, per germline (reference sequence). The length of the CDR3 is 11 residues. The DNA for the CDR3 is TGTGCCAGCAGCTTACGGAACGGACTGTTTTTT. Translated: CASSLRNGLFF. The full variable domain, with the rest looked up from reference TRBV7-9 and TRBJ1-4, is DTGVSQNPRHKITKRGQNVTFRCDPISEHNRLYWYRQTLGQGPEFLTYFQNEAQLEKSRLLSDRFSAERPKGSFSTLEIQRTEQGDSAMYLCASSLRNGLFFGSGTQLSVL.

The rearrangement uses TRBV6-2 or TRBV6-3 and TRBJ1-1; D gene uncertain. Germline CDR1 MNHEY, CDR2 SVGEGT. The CDR3 runs to 13 residues. V lost 3 bases and J 2 bases, leaving 7 bases between the germline ends. CDR3 loop: CASSYTANTEAFF. CDR3 bases: TGTGCCAGCAGTTATACGGCTAACACTGAAGCTTTCTTT.